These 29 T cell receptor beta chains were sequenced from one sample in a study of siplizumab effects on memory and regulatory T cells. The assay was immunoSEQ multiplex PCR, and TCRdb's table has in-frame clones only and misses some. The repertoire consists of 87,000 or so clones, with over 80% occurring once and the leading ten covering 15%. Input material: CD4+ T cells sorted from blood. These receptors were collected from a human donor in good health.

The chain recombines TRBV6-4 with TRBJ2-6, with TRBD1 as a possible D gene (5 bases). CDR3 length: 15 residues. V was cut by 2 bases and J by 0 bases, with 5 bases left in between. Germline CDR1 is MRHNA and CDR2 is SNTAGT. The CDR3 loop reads CASSDGHSGANVLTF. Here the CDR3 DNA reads TGTGCCAGCAGTGACGGACACTCTGGGGCCAACGTCCTGACTTTC.

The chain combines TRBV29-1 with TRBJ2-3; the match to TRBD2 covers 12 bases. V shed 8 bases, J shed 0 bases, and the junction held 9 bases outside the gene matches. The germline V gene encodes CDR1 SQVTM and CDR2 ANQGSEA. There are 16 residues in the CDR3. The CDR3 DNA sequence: TGCAGCTGTCGGCTAGCGGGAGGGGGTAGCACAGATACGCAGTATTTT. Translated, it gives CSCRLAGGGSTDTQYF.

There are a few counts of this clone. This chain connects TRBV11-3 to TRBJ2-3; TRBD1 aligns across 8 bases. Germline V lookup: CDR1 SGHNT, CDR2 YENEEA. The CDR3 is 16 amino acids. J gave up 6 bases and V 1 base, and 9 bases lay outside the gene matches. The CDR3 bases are TGTGCCAGCAGCTTAGCTACAGGGGGGCGGGTGGATACGCAGTATTTT. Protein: CASSLATGGRVDTQYF.

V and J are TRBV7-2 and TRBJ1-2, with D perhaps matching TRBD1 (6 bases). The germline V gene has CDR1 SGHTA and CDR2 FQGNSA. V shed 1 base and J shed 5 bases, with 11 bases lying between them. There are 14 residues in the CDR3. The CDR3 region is CASSLGHRDYGYTF. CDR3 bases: TGTGCCAGCAGCTTAGGTCACAGGGATTATGGCTACACCTTC. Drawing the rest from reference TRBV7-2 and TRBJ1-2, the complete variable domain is GAGVSQSPSNKVTEKGKDVELRCDPISGHTALYWYRQSLGQGLEFLIYFQGNSAPDKSGLPSDRFSAERTGGSVSTLTIQRTQQEDSAVYLCASSLGHRDYGYTFGSGTRLTVV.

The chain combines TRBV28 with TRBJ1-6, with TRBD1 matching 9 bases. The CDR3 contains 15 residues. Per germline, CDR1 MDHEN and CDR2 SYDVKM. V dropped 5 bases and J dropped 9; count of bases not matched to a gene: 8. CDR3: CASSTGTGRVSPLHF. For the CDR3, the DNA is TGTGCCAGCAGTACCGGGACAGGGAGGGTTTCACCCCTCCACTTT.

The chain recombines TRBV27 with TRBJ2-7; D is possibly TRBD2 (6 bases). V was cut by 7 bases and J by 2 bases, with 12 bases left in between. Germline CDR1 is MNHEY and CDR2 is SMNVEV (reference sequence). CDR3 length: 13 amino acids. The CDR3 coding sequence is TGTGCCAGCACGGCGGGACCCACCTACGAGCAGTACTTC. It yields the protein CASTAGPTYEQYF.

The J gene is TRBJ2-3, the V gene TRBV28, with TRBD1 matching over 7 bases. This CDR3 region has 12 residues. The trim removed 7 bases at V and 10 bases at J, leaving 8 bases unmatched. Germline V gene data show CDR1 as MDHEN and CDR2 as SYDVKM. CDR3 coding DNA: TGTGCCAGCACCCGAGGACAGGTCCCGCAGTATTTT. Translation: CASTRGQVPQYF. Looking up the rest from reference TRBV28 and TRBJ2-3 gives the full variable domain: DVKVTQSSRYLVKRTGEKVFLECVQDMDHENMFWYRQDPGLGLRLIYFSYDVKMKEKGDIPEGYSVSREKKERFSLILESASTNQTSMYLCASTRGQVPQYFGPGTRLTVL.

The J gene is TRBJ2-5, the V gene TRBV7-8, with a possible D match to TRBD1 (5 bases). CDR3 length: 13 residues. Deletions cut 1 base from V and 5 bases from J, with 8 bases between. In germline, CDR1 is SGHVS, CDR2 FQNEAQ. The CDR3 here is CASSLGQPETQYF. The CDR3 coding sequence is TGTGCCAGCAGCTTAGGACAGCCGGAGACCCAGTACTTC. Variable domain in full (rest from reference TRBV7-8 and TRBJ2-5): GAGVSQSPRYKVAKRGQDVALRCDPISGHVSLFWYQQALGQGPEFLTYFQNEAQLDKSGLPSDRFFAERPEGSVSTLKIQRTQQEDSAVYLCASSLGQPETQYFGPGTRLLVL.

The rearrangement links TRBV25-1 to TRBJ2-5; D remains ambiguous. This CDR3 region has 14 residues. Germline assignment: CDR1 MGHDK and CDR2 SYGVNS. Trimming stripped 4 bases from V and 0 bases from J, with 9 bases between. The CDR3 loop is CASSVASYQETQYF. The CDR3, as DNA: TGTGCCAGCAGTGTGGCTTCGTACCAAGAGACCCAGTACTTC.

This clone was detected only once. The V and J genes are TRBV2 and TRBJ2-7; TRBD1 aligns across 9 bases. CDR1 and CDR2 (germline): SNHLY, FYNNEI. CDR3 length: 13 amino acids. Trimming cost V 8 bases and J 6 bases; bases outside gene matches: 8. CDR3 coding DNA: TGTGCCAGCTCCCGGGGACAGGGCCTCGAGCAGTACTTC. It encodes CASSRGQGLEQYF.

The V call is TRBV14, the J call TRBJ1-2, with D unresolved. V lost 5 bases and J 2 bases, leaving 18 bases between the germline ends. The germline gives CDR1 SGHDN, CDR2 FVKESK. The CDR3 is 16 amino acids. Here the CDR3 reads CASSASGSILNYGYTF. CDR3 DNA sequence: TGTGCCAGCAGCGCATCCGGGTCCATCCTCAACTATGGCTACACCTTC.

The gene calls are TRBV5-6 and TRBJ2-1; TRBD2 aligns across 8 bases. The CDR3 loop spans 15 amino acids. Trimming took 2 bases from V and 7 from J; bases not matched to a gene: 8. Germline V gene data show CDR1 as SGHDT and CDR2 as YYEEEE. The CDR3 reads CASSFGLAVYNEQFF. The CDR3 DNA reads TGTGCCAGCAGCTTCGGACTAGCAGTTTATAATGAGCAGTTCTTC. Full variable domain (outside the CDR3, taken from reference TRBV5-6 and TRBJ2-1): DAGVTQSPTHLIKTRGQQVTLRCSPKSGHDTVSWYQQALGQGPQFIFQYYEEEERQRGNFPDRFSGHQFPNYSSELNVNALLLGDSALYLCASSFGLAVYNEQFFGPGTRLTVL.

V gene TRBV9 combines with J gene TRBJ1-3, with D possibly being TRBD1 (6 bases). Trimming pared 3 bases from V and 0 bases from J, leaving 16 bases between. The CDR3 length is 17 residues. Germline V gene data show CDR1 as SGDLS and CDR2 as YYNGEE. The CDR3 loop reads CASSALEQGFSGNTIYF. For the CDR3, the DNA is TGTGCCAGCAGCGCGCTGGAGCAGGGGTTCTCTGGAAACACCATATATTTT.

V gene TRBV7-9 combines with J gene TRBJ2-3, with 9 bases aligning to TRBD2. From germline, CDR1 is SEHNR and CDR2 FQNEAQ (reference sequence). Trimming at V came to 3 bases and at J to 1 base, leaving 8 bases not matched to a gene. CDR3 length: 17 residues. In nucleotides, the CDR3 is TGTGCCAGCAGCTTGAGGTGGCTAGCGGGGCGCACAGATACGCAGTATTTT. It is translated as CASSLRWLAGRTDTQYF. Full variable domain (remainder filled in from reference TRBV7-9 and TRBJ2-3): DTGVSQNPRHKITKRGQNVTFRCDPISEHNRLYWYRQTLGQGPEFLTYFQNEAQLEKSRLLSDRFSAERPKGSFSTLEIQRTEQGDSAMYLCASSLRWLAGRTDTQYFGPGTRLTVL.

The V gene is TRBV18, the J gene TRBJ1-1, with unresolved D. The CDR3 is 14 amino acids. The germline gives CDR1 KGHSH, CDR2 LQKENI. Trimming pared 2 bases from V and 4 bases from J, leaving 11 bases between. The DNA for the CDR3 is TGTGCCAGCTCACCAGCTTCGCCTGCCACTGAAGCTTTCTTT. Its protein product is CASSPASPATEAFF.

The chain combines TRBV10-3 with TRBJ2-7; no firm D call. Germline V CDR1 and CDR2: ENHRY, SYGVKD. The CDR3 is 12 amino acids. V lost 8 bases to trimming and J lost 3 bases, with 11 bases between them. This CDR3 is CAIHNVGYEQYF. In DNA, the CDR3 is TGTGCCATCCACAACGTGGGCTACGAGCAGTACTTC.

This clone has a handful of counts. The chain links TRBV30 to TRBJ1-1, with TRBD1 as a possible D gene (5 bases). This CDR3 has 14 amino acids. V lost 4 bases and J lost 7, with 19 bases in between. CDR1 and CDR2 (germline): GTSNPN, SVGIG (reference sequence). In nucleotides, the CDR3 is TGTGCCTGGAATCGGGGCCGCCAGTCTATTGAAGCTTTCTTT. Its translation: CAWNRGRQSIEAFF.

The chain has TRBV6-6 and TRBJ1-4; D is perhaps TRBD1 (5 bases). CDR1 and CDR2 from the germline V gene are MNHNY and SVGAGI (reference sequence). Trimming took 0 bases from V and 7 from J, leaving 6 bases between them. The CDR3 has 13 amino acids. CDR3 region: CASSYSRGEKLFF. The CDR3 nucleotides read TGTGCCAGCAGTTACTCAAGGGGTGAAAAACTGTTTTTT.

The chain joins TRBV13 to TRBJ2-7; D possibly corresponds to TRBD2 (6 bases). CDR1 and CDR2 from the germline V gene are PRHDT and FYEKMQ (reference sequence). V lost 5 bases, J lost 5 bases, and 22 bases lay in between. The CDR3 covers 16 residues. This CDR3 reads CASSPRVRAGGNEQYF. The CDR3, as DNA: TGTGCCAGCAGCCCCCGGGTGCGGGCCGGAGGGAACGAGCAGTACTTC.

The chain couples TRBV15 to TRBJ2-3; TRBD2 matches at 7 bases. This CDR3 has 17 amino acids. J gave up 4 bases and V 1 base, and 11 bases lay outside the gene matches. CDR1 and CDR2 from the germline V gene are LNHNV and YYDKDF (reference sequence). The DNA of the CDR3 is TGTGCCACCAGCAGAGGAAGGGGTAGCGGGTTGCCAGATACGCAGTATTTT. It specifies CATSRGRGSGLPDTQYF. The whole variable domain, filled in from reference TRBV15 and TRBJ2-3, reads DAMVIQNPRYQVTQFGKPVTLSCSQTLNHNVMYWYQQKSSQAPKLLFHYYDKDFNNEADTPDNFQSRRPNTSFCFLDIRSPGLGDTAMYLCATSRGRGSGLPDTQYFGPGTRLTVL.

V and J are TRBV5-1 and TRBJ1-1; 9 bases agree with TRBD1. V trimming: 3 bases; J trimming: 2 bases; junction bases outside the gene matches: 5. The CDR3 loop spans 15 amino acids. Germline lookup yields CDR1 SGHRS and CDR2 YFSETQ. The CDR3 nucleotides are TGCGCCAGCAGCTCTAGGACAGGGGCAAACACTGAAGCTTTCTTT. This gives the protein CASSSRTGANTEAFF. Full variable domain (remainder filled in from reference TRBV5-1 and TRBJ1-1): KAGVTQTPRYLIKTRGQQVTLSCSPISGHRSVSWYQQTPGQGLQFLFEYFSETQRNKGNFPGRFSGRQFSNSRSEMNVSTLELGDSALYLCASSSRTGANTEAFFGQGTRLTVV.

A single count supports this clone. Written as DNA, the CDR3 is TGTGCCAGCAGTTACCGCGGGGGAGATACGCAGTATTTT. It codes for CASSYRGGDTQYF. The chain combines TRBV6-5 with TRBJ2-3; TRBD2 aligns across 7 bases. The CDR3 runs to 13 residues. The germline CDR1 and CDR2 sequences are MNHEY and SVGAGI. V shed 2 bases and J 5 bases; nucleotides not matched to a gene: 1.

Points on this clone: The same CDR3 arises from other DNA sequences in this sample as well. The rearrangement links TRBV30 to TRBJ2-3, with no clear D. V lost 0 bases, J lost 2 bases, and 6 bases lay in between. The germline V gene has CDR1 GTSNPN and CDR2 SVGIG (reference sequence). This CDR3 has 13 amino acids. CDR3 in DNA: TGTGCCTGGAGTGTACGATACACAGATACGCAGTATTTT. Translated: CAWSVRYTDTQYF. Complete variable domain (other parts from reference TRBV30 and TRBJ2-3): SQTIHQWPATLVQPVGSPLSLECTVEGTSNPNLYWYRQAAGRGLQLLFYSVGIGQISSEVPQNLSASRPQDRQFILSSKKLLLSDSGFYLCAWSVRYTDTQYFGPGTRLTVL.

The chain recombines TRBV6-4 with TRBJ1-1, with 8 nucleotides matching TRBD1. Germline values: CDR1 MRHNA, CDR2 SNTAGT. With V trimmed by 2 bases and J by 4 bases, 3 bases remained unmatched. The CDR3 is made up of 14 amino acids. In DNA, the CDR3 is TGTGCCAGCAGTGACACCGACAGGGGCACTGAAGCTTTCTTT. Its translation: CASSDTDRGTEAFF.

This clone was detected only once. CDR3 region: CASPSPGGRTEAFF. As DNA, the CDR3 is TGTGCCAGTCCATCTCCAGGGGGCCGGACTGAAGCTTTCTTT. The rearrangement links TRBV6-1 to TRBJ1-1, with 8 bases identical to TRBD1. The CDR3 consists of 14 residues. The trim removed 9 bases at V and 5 bases at J, leaving 11 bases unmatched. Germline V gives CDR1 MNHNS, CDR2 SASEGT.

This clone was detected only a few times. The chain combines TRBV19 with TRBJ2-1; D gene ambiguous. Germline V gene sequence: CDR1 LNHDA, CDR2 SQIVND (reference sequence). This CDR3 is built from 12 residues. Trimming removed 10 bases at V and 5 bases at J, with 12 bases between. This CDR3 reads CATLNSHNEQFF. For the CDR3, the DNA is TGTGCCACCTTAAACTCACACAATGAGCAGTTCTTC.

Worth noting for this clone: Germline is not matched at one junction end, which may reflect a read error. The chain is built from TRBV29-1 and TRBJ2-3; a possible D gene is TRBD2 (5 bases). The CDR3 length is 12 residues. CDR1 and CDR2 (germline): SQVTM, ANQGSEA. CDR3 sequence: CSVEGGTDTQYF. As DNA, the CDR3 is TGCAGCGTAGAAGGCGGGACAGATACGCAGTATTTT.

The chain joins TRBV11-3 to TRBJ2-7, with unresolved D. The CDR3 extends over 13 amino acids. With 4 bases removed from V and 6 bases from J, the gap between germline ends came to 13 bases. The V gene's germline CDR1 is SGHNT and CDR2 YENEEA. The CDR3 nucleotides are TGTGCCAGCAGCTCGCCCCCTCGGGTCGAGCAGTACTTC. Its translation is CASSSPPRVEQYF.

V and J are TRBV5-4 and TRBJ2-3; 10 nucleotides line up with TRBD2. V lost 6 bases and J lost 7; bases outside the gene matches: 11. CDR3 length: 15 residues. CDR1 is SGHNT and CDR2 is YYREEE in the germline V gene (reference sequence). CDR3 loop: CASTDRKAGGNTQYF. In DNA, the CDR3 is TGTGCCAGCACTGACAGAAAAGCGGGAGGGAATACGCAGTATTTT.